The sequence of this T cell receptor (beta chain) was determined in a study of PD-L1 blockade in urothelial cancer. Study details: At 3 weeks after treatment start (second dose) and again at 6 weeks, blood was analyzed. The median T cell count in blood samples was 110,000 to 150,000.

Spiking of synthetic TCR analog templates was performed in each PCR. The repertoire was sequenced with immunoSEQ multiplex PCR; TCRdb's copy has only in-frame clones and lacks some. The data hold over 50,000 clones, with more than 70% observed a single time. The number of samples from each patient was between 1 and 8, taken pretreatment and on-treatment. Trimming removed 4 bases from V and 6 bases from J, with 16 bases in between. CDR1 and CDR2 from the germline V gene are SGHDN and FVKESK. The CDR3 has 14 residues. The V call is TRBV14, the J call TRBJ2-7, with a tentative D call TRBD2 (5 bases). The sample consisted of PBMCs, taken around atezolizumab (anti-PD-L1) treatment. This TCR derives from a man aged 50 or older with urothelial cancer. DNA of the CDR3: TGTGCCAGCAGCCCCACGACCGGGGTTTCCGAGCAGTACTTC. Translating it yields CASSPTTGVSEQYF.